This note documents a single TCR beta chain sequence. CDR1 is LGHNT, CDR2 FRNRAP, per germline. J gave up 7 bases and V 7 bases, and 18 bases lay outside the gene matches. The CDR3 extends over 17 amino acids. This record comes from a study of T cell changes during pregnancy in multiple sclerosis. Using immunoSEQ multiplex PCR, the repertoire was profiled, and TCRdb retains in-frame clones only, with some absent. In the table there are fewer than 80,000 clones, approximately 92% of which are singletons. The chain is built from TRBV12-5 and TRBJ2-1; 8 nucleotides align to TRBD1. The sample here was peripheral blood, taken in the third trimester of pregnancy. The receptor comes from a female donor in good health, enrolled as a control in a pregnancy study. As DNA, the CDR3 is TGTGCTAGTGACCCACCCGGGGGACAGGTAGACGGGAATGAGCAGTTCTTC. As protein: CASDPPGGQVDGNEQFF.